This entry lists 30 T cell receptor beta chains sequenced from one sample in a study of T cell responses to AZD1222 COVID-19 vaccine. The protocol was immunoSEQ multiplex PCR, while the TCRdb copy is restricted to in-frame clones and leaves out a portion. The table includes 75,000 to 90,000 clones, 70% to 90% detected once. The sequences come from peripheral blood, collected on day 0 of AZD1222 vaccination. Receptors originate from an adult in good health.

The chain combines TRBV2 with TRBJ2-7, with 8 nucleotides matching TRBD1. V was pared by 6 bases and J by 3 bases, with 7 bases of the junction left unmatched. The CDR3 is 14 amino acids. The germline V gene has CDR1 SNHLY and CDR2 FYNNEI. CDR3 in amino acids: CASSDQGAGYEQYF. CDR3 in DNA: TGTGCCAGCAGCGACCAGGGGGCAGGCTACGAGCAGTACTTC.

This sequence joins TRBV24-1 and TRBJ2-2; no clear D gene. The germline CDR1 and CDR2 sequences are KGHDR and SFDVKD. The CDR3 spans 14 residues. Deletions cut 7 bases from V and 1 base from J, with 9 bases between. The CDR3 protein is CATSLGENTGELFF. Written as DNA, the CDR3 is TGTGCCACCAGCCTAGGAGAGAACACCGGGGAGCTGTTTTTT.

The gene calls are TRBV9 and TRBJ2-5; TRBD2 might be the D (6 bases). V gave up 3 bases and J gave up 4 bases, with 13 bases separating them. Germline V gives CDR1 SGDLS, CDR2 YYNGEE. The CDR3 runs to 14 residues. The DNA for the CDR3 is TGTGCCAGCAGCGCCAGAGTGGGGGGAGAGACCCAGTACTTC. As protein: CASSARVGGETQYF.

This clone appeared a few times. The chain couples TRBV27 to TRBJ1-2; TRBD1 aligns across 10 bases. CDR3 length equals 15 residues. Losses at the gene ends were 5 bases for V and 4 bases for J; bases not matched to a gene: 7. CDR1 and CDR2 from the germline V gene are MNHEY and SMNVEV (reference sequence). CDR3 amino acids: CASSANRDRGYGYTF. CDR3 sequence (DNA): TGTGCCAGCAGTGCCAACCGGGACAGGGGCTATGGCTACACCTTC.

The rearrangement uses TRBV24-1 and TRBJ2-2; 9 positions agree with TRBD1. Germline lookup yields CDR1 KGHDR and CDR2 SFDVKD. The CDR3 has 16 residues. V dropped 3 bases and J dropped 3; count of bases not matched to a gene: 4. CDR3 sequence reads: CATSDPGQGDTGELFF. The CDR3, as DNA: TGTGCCACCAGTGATCCGGGACAGGGTGACACCGGGGAGCTGTTTTTT.

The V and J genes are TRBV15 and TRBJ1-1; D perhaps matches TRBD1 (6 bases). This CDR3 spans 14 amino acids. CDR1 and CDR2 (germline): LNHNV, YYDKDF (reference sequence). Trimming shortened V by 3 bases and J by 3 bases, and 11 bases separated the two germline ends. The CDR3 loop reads CATSRDRIDTEAFF. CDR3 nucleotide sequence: TGTGCCACCAGCAGGGACAGAATAGACACTGAAGCTTTCTTT.

This CDR3 is CAWISGYQNGYTF. CDR3 sequence (DNA): TGTGCCTGGATCTCAGGGTACCAGAATGGCTACACCTTC. V is TRBV30 and J is TRBJ1-2; possibly TRBD1 for D (5 bases). Trimming took 4 bases from V and 6 from J, leaving 15 bases between them. The germline V gene encodes CDR1 GTSNPN and CDR2 SVGIG (reference sequence). The CDR3 has 13 residues.

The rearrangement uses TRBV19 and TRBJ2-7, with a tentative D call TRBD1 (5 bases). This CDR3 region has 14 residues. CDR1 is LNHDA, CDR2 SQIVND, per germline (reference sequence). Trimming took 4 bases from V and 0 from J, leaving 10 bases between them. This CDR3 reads CASSTQGFSYEQYF. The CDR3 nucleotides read TGTGCCAGTAGTACCCAGGGTTTCTCCTACGAGCAGTACTTC. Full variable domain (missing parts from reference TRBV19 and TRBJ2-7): DGGITQSPKYLFRKEGQNVTLSCEQNLNHDAMYWYRQDPGQGLRLIYYSQIVNDFQKGDIAEGYSVSREKKESFPLTVTSAQKNPTAFYLCASSTQGFSYEQYFGPGTRLTVT.

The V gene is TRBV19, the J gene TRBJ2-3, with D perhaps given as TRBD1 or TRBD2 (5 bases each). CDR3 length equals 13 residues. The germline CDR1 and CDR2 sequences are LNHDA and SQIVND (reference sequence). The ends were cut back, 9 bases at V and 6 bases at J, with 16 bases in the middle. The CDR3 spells CASMGPTLDTQYF. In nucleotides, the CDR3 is TGTGCCAGCATGGGACCCACGCTGGATACGCAGTATTTT.

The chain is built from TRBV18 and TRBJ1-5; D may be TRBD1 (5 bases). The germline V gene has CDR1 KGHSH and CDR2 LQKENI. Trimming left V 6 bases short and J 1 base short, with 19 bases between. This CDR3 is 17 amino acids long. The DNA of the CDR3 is TGTGCCAGCTCCCTAGGGAGTCGGGGGGGGAGCAATCAGCCCCAGCATTTT. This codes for CASSLGSRGGSNQPQHF.

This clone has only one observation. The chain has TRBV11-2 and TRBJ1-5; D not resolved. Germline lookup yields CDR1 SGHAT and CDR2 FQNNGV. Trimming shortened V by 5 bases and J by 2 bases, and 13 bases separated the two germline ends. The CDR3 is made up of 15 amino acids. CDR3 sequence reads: CASSTRGRRNQPQHF. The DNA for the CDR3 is TGTGCCAGCAGCACCCGCGGCCGCCGCAATCAGCCCCAGCATTTT.

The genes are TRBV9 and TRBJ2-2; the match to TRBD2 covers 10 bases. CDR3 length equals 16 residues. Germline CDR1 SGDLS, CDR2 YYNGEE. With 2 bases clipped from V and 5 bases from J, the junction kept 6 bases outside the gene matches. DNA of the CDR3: TGTGCCAGCAGCGTGACCCCAGCGGGGGGGACCGGGGAGCTGTTTTTT. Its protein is CASSVTPAGGTGELFF.

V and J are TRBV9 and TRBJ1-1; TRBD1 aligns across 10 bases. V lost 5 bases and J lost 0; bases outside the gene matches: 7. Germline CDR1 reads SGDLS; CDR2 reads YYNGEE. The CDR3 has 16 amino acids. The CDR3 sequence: CASRRMGTGVNTEAFF. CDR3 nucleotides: TGTGCCAGCAGACGAATGGGGACAGGGGTGAACACTGAAGCTTTCTTT.

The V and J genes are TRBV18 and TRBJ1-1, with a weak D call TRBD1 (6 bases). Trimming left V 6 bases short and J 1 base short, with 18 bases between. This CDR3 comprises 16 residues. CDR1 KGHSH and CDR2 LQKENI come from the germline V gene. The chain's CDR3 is CASSPNQGRQNTEAFF. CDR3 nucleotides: TGTGCCAGCTCTCCTAATCAGGGGAGGCAGAACACTGAAGCTTTCTTT.

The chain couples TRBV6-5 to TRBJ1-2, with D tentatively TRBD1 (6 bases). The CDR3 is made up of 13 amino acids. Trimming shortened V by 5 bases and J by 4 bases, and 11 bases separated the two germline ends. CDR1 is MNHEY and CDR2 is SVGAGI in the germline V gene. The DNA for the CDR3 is TGTGCCAGCAGTCGGGGGGCAAGCTATGGCTACACCTTC. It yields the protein CASSRGASYGYTF.

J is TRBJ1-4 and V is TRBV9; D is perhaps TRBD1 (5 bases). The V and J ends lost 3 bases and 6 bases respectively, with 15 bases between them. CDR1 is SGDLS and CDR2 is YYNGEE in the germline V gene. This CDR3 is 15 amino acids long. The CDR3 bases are TGTGCCAGCAGCGCCAGGGTGGGGTTGGATGAAAAACTGTTTTTT. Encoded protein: CASSARVGLDEKLFF. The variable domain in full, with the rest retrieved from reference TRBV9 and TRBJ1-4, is DSGVTQTPKHLITATGQRVTLRCSPRSGDLSVYWYQQSLDQGLQFLIQYYNGEERAKGNILERFSAQQFPDLHSELNLSSLELGDSALYFCASSARVGLDEKLFFGSGTQLSVL.

The CDR3 DNA sequence: TGTGCCAGCAGTTTCCCTCCGGGGGGGGAGGGAGCCTACGAGCAGTACTTC. It is translated as CASSFPPGGEGAYEQYF. This sequence joins TRBV28 and TRBJ2-7; 8 bases are a match to TRBD2. V dropped 3 bases and J dropped 2; count of bases not matched to a gene: 12. This CDR3 spans 17 amino acids. Germline V CDR1 and CDR2: MDHEN, SYDVKM.

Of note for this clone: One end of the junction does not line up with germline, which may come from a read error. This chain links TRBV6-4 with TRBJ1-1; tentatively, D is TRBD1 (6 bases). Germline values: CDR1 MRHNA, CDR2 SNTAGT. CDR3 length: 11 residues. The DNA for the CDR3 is TGTGCCAGCAGTGACTCAGGGGGGTTTCTTTTT. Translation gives CASSDSGGFLF.

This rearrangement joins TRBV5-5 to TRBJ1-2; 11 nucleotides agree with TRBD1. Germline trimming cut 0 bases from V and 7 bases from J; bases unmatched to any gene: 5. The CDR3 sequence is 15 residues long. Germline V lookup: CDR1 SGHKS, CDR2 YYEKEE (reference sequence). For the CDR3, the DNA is TGTGCCAGCAGCTTGGTTGGGACAGGGGGTCTTGGCTACACCTTC. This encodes CASSLVGTGGLGYTF.

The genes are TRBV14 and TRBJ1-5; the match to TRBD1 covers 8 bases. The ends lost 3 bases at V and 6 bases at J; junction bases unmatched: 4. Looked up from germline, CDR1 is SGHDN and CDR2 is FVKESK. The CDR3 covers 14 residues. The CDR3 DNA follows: TGTGCCAGCAGCCACCAGGGGGCTGGTCAGCCCCAGCATTTT. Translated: CASSHQGAGQPQHF.

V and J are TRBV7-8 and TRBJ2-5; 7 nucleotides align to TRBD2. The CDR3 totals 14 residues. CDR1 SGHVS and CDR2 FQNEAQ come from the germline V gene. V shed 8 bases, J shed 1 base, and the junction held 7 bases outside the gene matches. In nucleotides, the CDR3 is TGTGCCAGCCCCGGGGAGGGTGCCCAAGAGACCCAGTACTTC. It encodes CASPGEGAQETQYF.

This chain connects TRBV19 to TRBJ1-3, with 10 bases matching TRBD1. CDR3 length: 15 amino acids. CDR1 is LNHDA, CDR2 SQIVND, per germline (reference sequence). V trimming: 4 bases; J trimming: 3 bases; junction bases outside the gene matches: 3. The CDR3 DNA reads TGTGCCAGTAGTAGGGGGACAGGGGATGGAAACACCATATATTTT. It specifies CASSRGTGDGNTIYF.

CDR3 DNA sequence: TGTGCCAGCAGTCACGGGCAGGGACGGGTCGAGCAGTACTTC. Protein sequence: CASSHGQGRVEQYF. The V call is TRBV7-2, the J call TRBJ2-7; D might be TRBD1 or TRBD2, each matching 5 bases. CDR1 SGHTA and CDR2 FQGNSA come from the germline V gene. The CDR3 runs to 14 residues. Between the trimmed V and J ends, which lost 6 bases and 6 bases, there was a span of 18 bases.

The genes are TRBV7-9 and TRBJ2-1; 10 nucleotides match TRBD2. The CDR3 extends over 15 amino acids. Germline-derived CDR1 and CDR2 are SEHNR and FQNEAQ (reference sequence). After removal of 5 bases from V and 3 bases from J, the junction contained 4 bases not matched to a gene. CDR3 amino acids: CASSHSSGGYNEQFF. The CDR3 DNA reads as TGTGCCAGCAGCCACTCTAGCGGGGGCTACAATGAGCAGTTCTTC.

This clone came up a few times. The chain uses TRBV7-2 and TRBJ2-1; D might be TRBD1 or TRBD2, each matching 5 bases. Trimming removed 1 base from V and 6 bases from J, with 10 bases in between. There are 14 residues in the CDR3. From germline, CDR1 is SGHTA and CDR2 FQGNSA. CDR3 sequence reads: CASSLGGAGNEQFF. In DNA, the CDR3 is TGTGCCAGCAGCTTAGGTGGGGCGGGCAATGAGCAGTTCTTC.

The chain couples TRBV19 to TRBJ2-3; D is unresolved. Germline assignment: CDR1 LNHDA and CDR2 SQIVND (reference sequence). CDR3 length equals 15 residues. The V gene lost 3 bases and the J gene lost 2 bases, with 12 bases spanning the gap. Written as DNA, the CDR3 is TGTGCCAGTAGTATGTCCGGGCAGTTCACAGATACGCAGTATTTT. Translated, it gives CASSMSGQFTDTQYF.

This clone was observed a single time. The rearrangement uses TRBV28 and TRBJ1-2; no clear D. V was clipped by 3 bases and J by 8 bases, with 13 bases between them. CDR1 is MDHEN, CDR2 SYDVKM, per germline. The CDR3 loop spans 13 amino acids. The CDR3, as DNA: TGTGCCAGCAGTTTGTCAGGTCTCGGAGGCTACACCTTC. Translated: CASSLSGLGGYTF.

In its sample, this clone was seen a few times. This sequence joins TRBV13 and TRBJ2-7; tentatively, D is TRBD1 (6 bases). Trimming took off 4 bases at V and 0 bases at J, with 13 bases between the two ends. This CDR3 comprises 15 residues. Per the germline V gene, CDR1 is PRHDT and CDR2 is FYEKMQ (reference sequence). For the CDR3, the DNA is TGTGCCAGCAGCTCTGCCCCAGGGGCCTCCTACGAGCAGTACTTC. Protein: CASSSAPGASYEQYF.

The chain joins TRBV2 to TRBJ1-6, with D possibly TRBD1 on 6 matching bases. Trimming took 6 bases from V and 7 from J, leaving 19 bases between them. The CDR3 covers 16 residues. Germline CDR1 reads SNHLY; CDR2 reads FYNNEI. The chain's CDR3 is CASRKTVGHQNSPLHF. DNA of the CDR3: TGTGCCAGCAGGAAAACTGTGGGACATCAAAATTCACCCCTCCACTTT.

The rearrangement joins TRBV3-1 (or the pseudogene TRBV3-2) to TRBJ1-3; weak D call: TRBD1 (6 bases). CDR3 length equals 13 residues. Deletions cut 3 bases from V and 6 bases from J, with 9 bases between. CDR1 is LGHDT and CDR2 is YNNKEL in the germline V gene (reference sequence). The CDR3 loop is CASSQGAVNTIYF. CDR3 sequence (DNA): TGTGCCAGCAGCCAGGGGGCGGTAAACACCATATATTTT.